One and the same sample provided the 32 T cell receptor beta chains below, sequenced in a study of T cell therapy after organ transplantation. No antigen is known for these receptors. The data were produced by immunoSEQ multiplex PCR, yet TCRdb's version contains in-frame clones alone and is incomplete. The data show about 17,000 clones, with approximately 85% seen just once and roughly 30% held by the top ten. Sample time point: 20-29 weeks after completion of therapy. The sequences come from CD8+ T cells from blood, collected after autologous CMV-specific T cell therapy. These receptors originate from a human patient who had received a solid organ transplant and had CMV disease. The T cells may come from the graft donor.

CDR3 amino acids: CASSEGTSGSYEQYF. The CDR3 nucleotides are TGTGCCAGCAGTGAAGGGACTAGCGGCTCCTACGAGCAGTACTTC. This sequence joins TRBV6-1 and TRBJ2-7; 10 bases match TRBD2. Germline lookup yields CDR1 MNHNS and CDR2 SASEGT. Trimming removed 1 base from V and 0 bases from J; junction bases left unmatched: 0. This CDR3 comprises 15 residues.

The V call is TRBV29-1, the J call TRBJ1-4; no definite D call. Germline-derived CDR1 and CDR2 are SQVTM and ANQGSEA. The CDR3 runs to 14 residues. V was pared by 5 bases and J by 1 base, with 11 bases between. The DNA of the CDR3 is TGCAGCGTTACCCGTTTCGGAACTAATGAAAAACTGTTTTTT. Translating gives CSVTRFGTNEKLFF.

Only one count was recorded for this clone. The rearrangement uses TRBV19 and TRBJ2-3, with D perhaps matching TRBD2 (6 bases). The CDR3 loop spans 14 amino acids. In germline, CDR1 is LNHDA, CDR2 SQIVND (reference sequence). The V gene lost 7 bases and the J gene lost 3 bases, with 14 bases spanning the gap. CDR3 coding DNA: TGTGCCAGTACCAATACTGGGGGGACAGATACGCAGTATTTT. It yields the protein CASTNTGGTDTQYF.

The CDR3 coding sequence is TGTGCCAGCGCCCTTGAATTCGTCGCGGGGGCTTCCTACAATGAGCAGTTCTTC. It specifies CASALEFVAGASYNEQFF. The chain recombines TRBV14 with TRBJ2-1, with a tentative D call TRBD2 (7 bases). The V end lost 8 bases, the J end lost 1 base, and 24 bases lay between the germline ends. CDR3 length: 18 amino acids. Germline assignment: CDR1 SGHDN and CDR2 FVKESK.

This clone has a handful of counts. The chain combines TRBV7-9 with TRBJ1-2; D gene ambiguous. From germline, CDR1 is SEHNR and CDR2 FQNEAQ (reference sequence). Trimming stripped 3 bases from V and 0 bases from J, with 5 bases between. This CDR3 has 13 residues. The CDR3 is CASSFQSNYGYTF. CDR3 nucleotide sequence: TGTGCCAGCAGCTTTCAGTCTAACTATGGCTACACCTTC.

The V and J genes are TRBV25-1 and TRBJ1-1; maybe TRBD1 (6 bases). V was trimmed by 6 bases and J by 7 bases, leaving 12 bases between them. Per the germline V gene, CDR1 is MGHDK and CDR2 is SYGVNS. The CDR3 spans 12 residues. CDR3 residues: CASSWGLGEAFF. In nucleotides, the CDR3 is TGTGCCAGCAGCTGGGGGCTGGGTGAAGCTTTCTTT.

J is TRBJ2-7 and V is TRBV6-6; D gene ambiguous. V was pared by 6 bases and J by 6 bases, with 12 bases between. This CDR3 is 12 amino acids long. Germline V CDR1 and CDR2: MNHNY, SVGAGI (reference sequence). The CDR3 here is CASSNMEGEQYF. Here the CDR3 DNA reads TGTGCCAGCAGCAACATGGAAGGCGAGCAGTACTTC.

The table lists this clone with a count of one. The chain links TRBV29-1 to TRBJ2-2, with TRBD2 matching over 9 bases. Unmatched junction bases numbered 6, after V lost 5 bases and J lost 5 bases. The CDR3 runs 14 residues. Germline V CDR1 and CDR2: SQVTM, ANQGSEA. In DNA form, the CDR3 reads TGCAGCGTTTATGGCGGGGGGGCGACCGGGGAGCTGTTTTTT. Its translation: CSVYGGGATGELFF.

V gene TRBV7-6 combines with J gene TRBJ1-2, with unresolved D. Germline CDR1 is SGHVS and CDR2 is FNYEAQ. The CDR3 contains 15 residues. V dropped 0 bases and J dropped 3 bases, with 11 bases sitting between them. CDR3 in amino acids: CASSLAARADYGYTF. The CDR3 DNA reads TGTGCCAGCAGCTTAGCGGCCCGGGCTGACTATGGCTACACCTTC.

V is TRBV27 and J is TRBJ2-3, with 7 bases aligning to TRBD2. CDR3 length: 18 residues. V lost 0 bases, J lost 0 bases, and 9 bases stayed unmatched. Germline CDR1 is MNHEY and CDR2 is SMNVEV (reference sequence). CDR3 DNA sequence: TGTGCCAGCAGTTTATCGGCGGGAGAGGAAACTAGCACAGATACGCAGTATTTT. This codes for CASSLSAGEETSTDTQYF.

J is TRBJ1-4 and V is TRBV11-2, with D uncertain. Trimming took 5 bases from V and 9 from J, leaving 7 bases between them. The CDR3 loop spans 11 amino acids. Germline V gene sequence: CDR1 SGHAT, CDR2 FQNNGV. DNA of the CDR3: TGTGCCAGCAGCCGAGCCCAAAAACTGTTTTTT. Protein sequence: CASSRAQKLFF.

V gene TRBV13 combines with J gene TRBJ2-1; TRBD2 aligns across 10 bases. The junction had 7 bases not matched to a gene; V was cut back by 7 bases and J by 10 bases. This CDR3 contains 13 residues. Germline V gene lookup returns CDR1 PRHDT and CDR2 FYEKMQ (reference sequence). DNA of the CDR3: TGTGCCAGCACTACGGGACTAGCGTTGGAGCAGTTCTTC. Its translation: CASTTGLALEQFF. Based on the CDR3 plus reference TRBV13 and TRBJ2-1, the full variable domain is AAGVIQSPRHLIKEKRETATLKCYPIPRHDTVYWYQQGPGQDPQFLISFYEKMQSDKGSIPDRFSAQQFSDYHSELNMSSLELGDSALYFCASTTGLALEQFFGPGTRLTVL.

The CDR3 sequence: CAWSVLGGQGANEQYF. The CDR3, as DNA: TGTGCCTGGAGTGTACTGGGGGGACAGGGGGCAAACGAGCAGTACTTC. This chain joins TRBV30 and TRBJ2-7, with TRBD1 matching 12 bases. This CDR3 is 16 amino acids long. Germline trimming cut 0 bases from V and 5 bases from J; bases unmatched to any gene: 8. Germline loops: CDR1 GTSNPN, CDR2 SVGIG (reference sequence).

V and J are TRBV6-1 and TRBJ1-4; 7 bases are shared with TRBD1. The CDR3 consists of 14 residues. Germline CDR1 and CDR2: MNHNS and SASEGT. J gave up 5 bases and V 6 bases, and 6 bases lay outside the gene matches. The CDR3 loop reads CASSAGTENEKLFF. DNA for the CDR3: TGTGCCAGCAGCGCAGGGACAGAAAATGAAAAACTGTTTTTT.

The rearrangement joins TRBV6-5 to TRBJ2-1; 8 positions match TRBD1. Germline V gene sequence: CDR1 MNHEY, CDR2 SVGAGI. With 5 bases clipped from V and 0 bases from J, the junction kept 3 bases outside the gene matches. The CDR3 contains 15 residues. The CDR3 DNA is TGTGCCAGCAGTGGAACAGGGGGCTCCTACAATGAGCAGTTCTTC. It codes for CASSGTGGSYNEQFF.

The V call is TRBV6-4, the J call TRBJ1-1, with 11 bases fitting TRBD1. Germline-derived CDR1 and CDR2 are MRHNA and SNTAGT. This CDR3 spans 15 amino acids. The V segment lost 2 bases and the J segment 3 bases; nucleotides outside the gene matches: 2. CDR3 protein: CASSDGTGGDTEAFF. CDR3 nucleotide sequence: TGTGCCAGCAGTGACGGGACAGGGGGTGACACTGAAGCTTTCTTT.

This clone was seen a single time. V gene TRBV6-5 combines with J gene TRBJ2-2; D unresolved. From germline, CDR1 is MNHEY and CDR2 SVGAGI. This CDR3 spans 14 amino acids. Trimming pared 0 bases from V and 1 base from J, leaving 3 bases between. This chain's CDR3 is CASSYSENTGELFF. The CDR3 coding sequence is TGTGCCAGCAGTTACTCCGAGAACACCGGGGAGCTGTTTTTT.

V is TRBV11-2 and J is TRBJ2-7, with 7 bases identical to TRBD1. CDR3 size: 15 residues. The V gene's germline CDR1 is SGHAT and CDR2 FQNNGV. V trimming: 5 bases; J trimming: 5 bases; junction bases outside the gene matches: 12. CDR3 residues: CASSEGQGVNDEQYF. Here the CDR3 DNA reads TGTGCCAGCAGCGAAGGGCAGGGGGTAAACGACGAGCAGTACTTC.

The J gene is TRBJ2-7, the V gene TRBV18, with D perhaps matching TRBD1 (6 bases). Germline V lookup: CDR1 KGHSH, CDR2 LQKENI. CDR3 length: 15 amino acids. V shed 3 bases and J shed 4 bases, with 16 bases lying between them. This chain's CDR3 is CASSPISRGDYEQYF. CDR3 DNA: TGTGCCAGCTCACCTATTTCCAGGGGCGATTACGAGCAGTACTTC.

The chain combines TRBV5-6 with TRBJ2-1, with D perhaps matching TRBD2 (5 bases). There are 13 residues in the CDR3. Trimming took 6 bases from V and 8 from J, leaving 15 bases between them. Germline CDR1 reads SGHDT; CDR2 reads YYEEEE. CDR3 nucleotides: TGTGCCAGCAACCTTGGGAGTTTCTATGAGCAGTTCTTC. Translating it yields CASNLGSFYEQFF.

This chain joins TRBV7-2 and TRBJ2-7; D is possibly TRBD2 (5 bases). V lost 7 bases and J 6 bases, leaving 28 bases between the germline ends. The CDR3 has 17 residues. The germline V gene has CDR1 SGHTA and CDR2 FQGNSA. Here the CDR3 reads CASTVMRVRGIQFEQYF. The CDR3 DNA reads TGTGCCAGCACCGTCATGAGGGTTCGGGGTATACAGTTCGAGCAGTACTTC.

The chain carries TRBV5-5 and TRBJ1-5; no clear D gene. V lost 4 bases, J lost 3 bases, and 14 bases lay in between. The CDR3 extends over 15 amino acids. Germline CDR1 SGHKS, CDR2 YYEKEE (reference sequence). The CDR3 is CASSKTPDTNQPQHF. The CDR3 DNA sequence: TGTGCCAGCAGCAAGACACCAGACACCAATCAGCCCCAGCATTTT.

This clone was counted only a few times. V usage is TRBV7-2 and J usage is TRBJ1-5; TRBD1 is a possible D gene (5 bases). Germline loops: CDR1 SGHTA, CDR2 FQGNSA. V was clipped by 1 base and J by 6 bases, with 19 bases between them. This CDR3 region has 17 residues. This chain's CDR3 is CASSLVGRGDLGQPQHF. The CDR3 nucleotides read TGTGCCAGCAGCTTAGTAGGACGGGGGGATTTGGGTCAGCCCCAGCATTTT.

V is TRBV10-3 and J is TRBJ2-5, with 13 bases identical to TRBD2. CDR3 length: 15 amino acids. Germline V gene data show CDR1 as ENHRY and CDR2 as SYGVKD. After removal of 6 bases from V and 4 bases from J, the junction contained 5 bases not matched to a gene. CDR3 region: CAIRAGLAGTETQYF. The CDR3 bases are TGTGCCATCAGGGCGGGACTAGCGGGGACAGAGACCCAGTACTTC.

The chain uses TRBV25-1 and TRBJ2-7, with 13 bases identical to TRBD2. J gave up 6 bases and V 5 bases, and 4 bases lay outside the gene matches. Germline V CDR1 and CDR2: MGHDK, SYGVNS. This CDR3 is built from 14 residues. CDR3 nucleotide sequence: TGTGCCAGCAGTACTAGCGGGAGGGCCGCCGAGCAGTACTTC. It specifies CASSTSGRAAEQYF.

This rearrangement joins TRBV29-1 to TRBJ2-2; maybe TRBD2 (6 bases). Germline loops: CDR1 SQVTM, CDR2 ANQGSEA. V lost 0 bases and J 4 bases, leaving 9 bases between the germline ends. The CDR3 is 14 residues long. The CDR3 sequence is CSVEEGGPTGELFF. CDR3 nucleotide sequence: TGCAGCGTTGAAGAGGGGGGTCCCACCGGGGAGCTGTTTTTT.

The chain recombines TRBV7-8 with TRBJ2-2; D remains unclear. V was shortened by 3 bases and J by 6 bases, with 8 bases between the two germline ends. This CDR3 has 13 residues. From germline, CDR1 is SGHVS and CDR2 FQNEAQ. The CDR3 coding sequence is TGTGCCAGCAGCTTGAGTGGGCCCGGGGAGCTGTTTTTT. Encoded protein: CASSLSGPGELFF.

This chain joins TRBV5-6 and TRBJ1-2, with a weak D call TRBD1 (5 bases). CDR1 is SGHDT, CDR2 YYEEEE, per germline. CDR3 size: 13 residues. Trimming stripped 0 bases from V and 8 bases from J, with 11 bases between. This CDR3 is CASSLEGQGGYTF. Written as DNA, the CDR3 is TGTGCCAGCAGCTTGGAGGGGCAAGGGGGCTACACCTTC. Full variable domain (rest looked up from reference TRBV5-6 and TRBJ1-2): DAGVTQSPTHLIKTRGQQVTLRCSPKSGHDTVSWYQQALGQGPQFIFQYYEEEERQRGNFPDRFSGHQFPNYSSELNVNALLLGDSALYLCASSLEGQGGYTFGSGTRLTVV.

V gene TRBV6-5 combines with J gene TRBJ1-4; no clear D gene. The CDR3 covers 14 residues. Trimming shortened V by 2 bases and J by 7 bases, and 11 bases separated the two germline ends. Germline V gene lookup returns CDR1 MNHEY and CDR2 SVGAGI. The CDR3 nucleotides are TGTGCCAGCAGTTACGGGCAGTCGGGTGAAAAACTGTTTTTT. Translation gives CASSYGQSGEKLFF.

The gene calls are TRBV27 and TRBJ1-2; TRBD1 matches at 7 bases. Germline CDR1 and CDR2: MNHEY and SMNVEV (reference sequence). V was pared by 3 bases and J by 4 bases, with 2 bases of the junction left unmatched. CDR3 size: 13 residues. The CDR3 is CASSFGTAYGYTF. The CDR3 region has the DNA TGTGCCAGCAGTTTTGGGACAGCCTATGGCTACACCTTC.

The gene calls are TRBV4-1 and TRBJ2-1; 8 bases match TRBD2. From germline, CDR1 is MGHRA and CDR2 YSYEKL. V shed 1 base, J shed 4 bases, and the junction held 9 bases outside the gene matches. The CDR3 loop spans 17 amino acids. The CDR3 DNA reads TGCGCCAGCAGCCAAGTTAGTGCGGGACTAGGTTACAATGAGCAGTTCTTC. It yields the protein CASSQVSAGLGYNEQFF.

This clone was picked up one time. The rearrangement joins TRBV29-1 to TRBJ1-2, with D maybe TRBD1 (5 bases). V lost 1 base and J 8 bases, leaving 14 bases between the germline ends. The V gene's germline CDR1 is SQVTM and CDR2 ANQGSEA. The CDR3 runs 13 residues. This chain's CDR3 is CSVEVPGRGGYTF. The CDR3 DNA reads as TGCAGCGTTGAAGTTCCGGGGAGGGGAGGCTACACCTTC.